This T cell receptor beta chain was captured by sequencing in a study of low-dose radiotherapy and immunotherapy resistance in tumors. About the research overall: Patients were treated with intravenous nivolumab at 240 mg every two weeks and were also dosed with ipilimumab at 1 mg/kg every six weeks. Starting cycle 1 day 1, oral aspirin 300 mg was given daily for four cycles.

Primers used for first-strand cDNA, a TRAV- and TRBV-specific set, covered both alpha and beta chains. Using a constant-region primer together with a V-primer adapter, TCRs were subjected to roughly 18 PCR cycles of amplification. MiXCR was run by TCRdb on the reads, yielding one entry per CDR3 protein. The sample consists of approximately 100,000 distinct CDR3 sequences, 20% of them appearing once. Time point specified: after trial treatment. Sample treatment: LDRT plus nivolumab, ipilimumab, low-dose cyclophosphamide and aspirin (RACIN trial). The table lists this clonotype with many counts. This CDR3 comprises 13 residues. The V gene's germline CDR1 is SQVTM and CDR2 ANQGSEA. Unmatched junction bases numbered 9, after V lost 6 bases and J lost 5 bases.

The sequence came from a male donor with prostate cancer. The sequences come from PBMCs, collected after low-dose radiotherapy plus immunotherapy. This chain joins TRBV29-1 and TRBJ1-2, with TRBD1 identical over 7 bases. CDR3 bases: TGCAGCGTAGAGTCCGGGACAGCATATGGCTACACCTTC. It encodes CSVESGTAYGYTF.